Below, one T cell receptor (beta chain) is given with its context. Its specificity is not known. An end of the junction does not agree with germline; a read error may underlie this. Combined were second doses at about 4 or about 12 weeks. This sample stems from a study of T cell responses to AZD1222 COVID-19 vaccine. Study-wide points: At study baseline, merely six AZD1222 recipients were seropositive. White British people made up most donors, females outnumbered males, and clonal diversity was possibly underestimated.

TCRdb's copy holds only in-frame clones and misses some; the assay was immunoSEQ multiplex PCR. This sample has 80,000 to 100,000 clones, with 85% to 90% found just once. The germline V gene encodes CDR1 SGHAT and CDR2 FQNNGV. The CDR3 spans 14 residues. The sequence came from an adult who received the AZD1222 COVID-19 vaccine. The specimen was peripheral blood, collected 28 days after the second AZD1222 dose. This rearrangement joins TRBV11-2 to TRBJ1-1; 7 bases are a match to TRBD1. The CDR3 here is CASSRRQGGLEMQF. The DNA of the CDR3 is TGTGCCAGCAGCAGACGACAGGGAGGTTTGGAAATGCAATTT.